The sequence of this TCR beta chain was determined in a study of blood T cell repertoires in COVID-19 (dated by TCRdb to about 2020). The study in broad terms: Samples covering the acute and convalescent phases of COVID-19 were provided by collaborators in the United States, Italy and Spain. The material from the prospective study consisted of cDNA or gDNA derived from T cells, B-cell-depleted T cells, or PBMCs. Subjects who had been exposed to COVID-19, were actively infected with it, or had recovered from it provided the deeply sampled blood TCRbeta repertoires that made up the dataset. The repertoires were released in a freely available public database intended as a resource for research on the immune response to SARS-CoV-2. Samples were obtained from the ongoing ImmuneRACE study (first 160 participants) and from over a thousand subjects provided by 6 global collaborators. Nearly every sample came with metadata listing a de-identified subject ID, COVID-19 status, age in years and sex. HLA class I and class II types, where available, came from metadata supplied by the sample provider rather than from assay-based typing. Study-wide conclusions, independent of this receptor: The amount of clinical and demographic metadata varied by source and participant and was provided uncurated.

TCRbeta CDR3 regions were amplified from genomic DNA by means of the immunoSEQ Assay, a bias-controlled multiplex PCR. Per the source publication's procedure: Within the assay, amplification of reference gene primers was used to estimate how many nucleated cells each sample contained. To quantify the absolute abundance of each unique TCRbeta CDR3 rearrangement, sequence reads were collapsed and filtered. For each sample, productive Simpson clonality was calculated by taking the square root of Simpson's diversity index across productive rearrangements. Held by TCRdb, this immuneACCESS table contains in-frame sequences only and omits some clones. Under half of the omission traces to an unresolved V gene where checked; the cause of the rest is unknown. From that table come the V and J calls and clone size; the DNA was used to work out D and trimming. The sample records around 42,000 clones, about 87% of which are singletons. Clones ranked in the top ten supply roughly 3.7% of the sample.

Of note for this clone: The target of this receptor is not known. Qualities for individual bases were not recorded, and no much larger clone is one base off.

Whole blood was collected in K2EDTA tubes by collaborating institutions according to the institutions' own protocols. For TCRbeta analysis, collaborators shipped samples as frozen whole blood, isolated PBMCs, or DNA extracted from either of those sample types. The CDR3 runs 16 amino acids, cysteine and phenylalanine included. The sequence is cut down to CDR3 DNA, 48 bases in frame from base 1. Compared with germline, V lacks 2 bases and J lacks 2 bases; bases without a gene match: 5. The germline V gene provides CDR1 MDHEN and CDR2 SYDVKM. The sequencing sample was made of peripheral blood. The source is a human donor in a cohort sampled during active COVID-19. Recombination linked TRBV28 to TRBJ1-1; 10 nucleotides in the junction match TRBD1. The CDR3 here reads CASSLRTGGGNTEAFF. At the DNA level, the sequence is TGTGCCAGCAGTTTACGGACAGGGGGGGGAAACACTGAAGCTTTCTTT.